This TCR beta chain appears in the sequencing data of a study of T cell repertoires in cytomegalovirus infection. Turning to the study itself: Recently identified HLA-C-restricted and well-studied HLA-B-restricted CMV epitopes were used. Based on public TCR beta signatures, there were indications of CMV infection and of a matching HLA type.

Study-level results: The cumulative frequency of public TCR beta families distinguished individuals who carried CMV together with the relevant HLA. The ex vivo response showed dominance by HLA-C-restricted CMV-specific TCR beta clonotypes.

At least ten counts were recorded for this clonotype. What it recognizes is unknown. The germline V and J ends were trimmed by 1 base and 2 bases, with 11 bases remaining between them. Germline-derived CDR1 and CDR2 are SEHNR and FQNEAQ (reference sequence). This CDR3 comprises 15 residues. TCRdb recomputed calls from the reads with MiXCR, one row per CDR3 protein. Of about a million distinct CDR3 sequences in the sample, roughly 30% were seen once. The source was cultured CD8+ T cells from PBMCs, collected from culture after CMV antigen stimulation. This receptor was obtained from a human donor in good health (CMV status not recorded). Some clones in this sample may be carry-over from other donors' samples. V is TRBV7-9 and J is TRBJ1-1; D call uncertain. CDR3 nucleotide sequence: TGTGCCAGCAGCTTAGGTACCAGGACCAACACTGAAGCTTTCTTT. It specifies CASSLGTRTNTEAFF. Filled out from reference TRBV7-9 and TRBJ1-1, the complete variable domain reads DTGVSQNPRHKITKRGQNVTFRCDPISEHNRLYWYRQTLGQGPEFLTYFQNEAQLEKSRLLSDRFSAERPKGSFSTLEIQRTEQGDSAMYLCASSLGTRTNTEAFFGQGTRLTVV.